These 18 T cell receptor beta chains came from one sample sequenced in a study of radiation and T cells in renal cell carcinoma. Documented treatment: 15 Gy SBRT to primary tumor, nephrectomy 4 weeks later. Measured with immunoSEQ multiplex PCR; TCRdb has only the in-frame clones, and not every one. The sample includes almost 9,500 clones, almost 65% seen only once; the top ten take around 16%. Sample: tumor tissue, taken from a patient whose treatment included radiotherapy and nephrectomy. The receptors were sampled from a woman between 50 and 59 years old with renal cell carcinoma.

The chain links TRBV7-2 to TRBJ1-6; 7 nucleotides align to TRBD1. V was pared by 8 bases and J by 10 bases, with 14 bases of the junction left unmatched. The V gene's germline CDR1 is SGHTA and CDR2 FQGNSA. CDR3 size: 15 residues. The chain's CDR3 is CASATGVRIRSPLHF. CDR3 DNA sequence: TGTGCCAGCGCTACAGGGGTTAGAATCCGGTCACCCCTCCACTTT.

The rearrangement links TRBV7-2 to TRBJ2-4; D is uncertain. The CDR3 covers 14 residues. The germline CDR1 and CDR2 sequences are SGHTA and FQGNSA. V was clipped by 2 bases and J by 0 bases, with 5 bases between them. The CDR3 is CASSLRLAKNIQYF. The CDR3 coding sequence is TGTGCCAGCAGCTTAAGGCTAGCCAAAAACATTCAGTACTTC.

This clone has a handful of counts. The V gene is TRBV5-4, the J gene TRBJ2-5; possibly TRBD1 for D (5 bases). The germline V and J ends were trimmed by 3 bases and 5 bases, with 14 bases remaining between them. This CDR3 is built from 14 residues. The V gene's germline CDR1 is SGHNT and CDR2 YYREEE (reference sequence). The CDR3 protein is CASSSSGFHETQYF. The CDR3 nucleotides are TGTGCCAGCAGCTCCTCAGGGTTCCACGAGACCCAGTACTTC.

CDR3 region: CASSPNPSSGGGTGELFF. The CDR3 nucleotides read TGTGCCAGCAGCCCGAACCCCTCTAGCGGGGGGGGGACCGGGGAGCTGTTTTTT. The chain links TRBV7-2 to TRBJ2-2, with TRBD2 matching over 12 bases. J lost 5 bases, V lost 5 bases, and 12 bases had no gene match. The CDR3 covers 18 residues. Looked up from germline, CDR1 is SGHTA and CDR2 is FQGNSA.

This clone was counted a few times. The chain carries TRBV5-8 and TRBJ2-7, with no clear D. The CDR3 has 13 residues. Germline assignment: CDR1 SGHTS and CDR2 YDEGEE. V was pared by 4 bases and J by 0 bases, with 8 bases between. The CDR3 protein is CASSRTNSYEQYF. The CDR3 DNA sequence: TGTGCCAGCAGCCGGACGAACTCCTACGAGCAGTACTTC.

The genes are TRBV6-1 and TRBJ2-7; no clear D gene. This CDR3 region has 12 residues. The germline gives CDR1 MNHNS, CDR2 SASEGT. V gave up 6 bases and J gave up 7 bases, with 13 bases separating them. As DNA, the CDR3 is TGTGCCAGCAGGGATGGAGCTGGGGAGCAGTACTTC. Amino acid sequence: CASRDGAGEQYF.

This clone occurred a few times. The chain joins TRBV7-8 to TRBJ2-1; 10 nucleotides match TRBD2. The CDR3 length is 14 residues. Germline CDR1 is SGHVS and CDR2 is FQNEAQ. Unmatched junction bases numbered 4, after V lost 4 bases and J lost 7 bases. Here the CDR3 reads CASSSTGLANEQFF. The CDR3 region has the DNA TGTGCCAGCAGCTCCACGGGACTAGCGAATGAGCAGTTCTTC. Based on the CDR3 plus reference TRBV7-8 and TRBJ2-1, the full variable domain is GAGVSQSPRYKVAKRGQDVALRCDPISGHVSLFWYQQALGQGPEFLTYFQNEAQLDKSGLPSDRFFAERPEGSVSTLKIQRTQQEDSAVYLCASSSTGLANEQFFGPGTRLTVL.

The gene calls are TRBV7-8 and TRBJ2-7; 13 bases line up with TRBD2. The germline CDR1 and CDR2 sequences are SGHVS and FQNEAQ. The CDR3 is made up of 17 amino acids. V lost 0 bases to trimming and J lost 6 bases; unmatched junction nucleotides: 8. The CDR3 DNA sequence: TGTGCCAGCAGCTTAGCCCAACCGGGACTAGCGGGACGCGAGCAGTACTTC. Translation gives CASSLAQPGLAGREQYF.

The rearrangement uses TRBV5-4 and TRBJ2-2; D perhaps matches TRBD2 (5 bases). The ends were cut back, 3 bases at V and 7 bases at J, with 19 bases in the middle. Germline V gene data show CDR1 as SGHNT and CDR2 as YYREEE (reference sequence). The length of the CDR3 is 16 residues. CDR3 sequence reads: CASSSGLGGEFGELFF. The CDR3 DNA reads TGTGCCAGCAGCTCCGGACTTGGTGGGGAGTTCGGGGAGCTGTTTTTT.

This clone ranks as medium-sized. This chain uses TRBV27 with TRBJ1-2; 9 bases are shared with TRBD1. This CDR3 region has 15 residues. Germline CDR1 MNHEY, CDR2 SMNVEV (reference sequence). With V trimmed by 2 bases and J by 8 bases, 9 bases remained unmatched. The CDR3 protein is CASSLDPGQGYGYTF. DNA of the CDR3: TGTGCCAGCAGTTTAGATCCGGGACAGGGATACGGCTACACCTTC.

The chain couples TRBV15 to TRBJ2-3; D is possibly TRBD2 (5 bases). Deletions cut 1 base from V and 0 bases from J, with 11 bases between. Germline V gene data show CDR1 as LNHNV and CDR2 as YYDKDF (reference sequence). CDR3 size: 16 residues. This chain's CDR3 is CATSRGGQASTDTQYF. CDR3 coding DNA: TGTGCCACCAGCAGAGGAGGGCAGGCTAGCACAGATACGCAGTATTTT.

This clone was observed a single time. The V and J genes are TRBV28 and TRBJ1-1; D is ambiguous. CDR1 is MDHEN and CDR2 is SYDVKM in the germline V gene. The CDR3 has 13 residues. V lost 6 bases, J lost 1 base, and 9 bases lay in between. CDR3 coding DNA: TGTGCCAGCAGGTCGACACCGAACACTGAAGCTTTCTTT. This sequence encodes CASRSTPNTEAFF.

This chain connects TRBV29-1 to TRBJ2-7; TRBD1 might be the D (6 bases). The germline V and J ends were trimmed by 0 bases and 3 bases, with 15 bases remaining between them. This CDR3 spans 15 amino acids. Looked up from germline, CDR1 is SQVTM and CDR2 is ANQGSEA. The CDR3, as DNA: TGCAGCGTTGAAGAAGAGGTCAGGGGTAACTACGAGCAGTACTTC. Translated: CSVEEEVRGNYEQYF.

CDR3 loop: CAWTPLGAPGGSTEAFF. The CDR3 DNA reads as TGTGCCTGGACTCCACTGGGGGCTCCCGGCGGAAGCACTGAAGCTTTCTTT. The chain couples TRBV30 to TRBJ1-1; TRBD1 might be the D (6 bases). V dropped 4 bases and J dropped 4 bases, with 25 bases sitting between them. The CDR3 extends over 17 amino acids. The germline V gene has CDR1 GTSNPN and CDR2 SVGIG (reference sequence).

This clone was counted a few times. The V call is TRBV28, the J call TRBJ1-2; a weak D match, TRBD1 (6 bases). Germline V CDR1 and CDR2: MDHEN, SYDVKM. The ends were cut back, 6 bases at V and 4 bases at J, with 9 bases in the middle. This CDR3 spans 12 amino acids. In nucleotides, the CDR3 is TGTGCCAGCAGGGGGGACACCTATGGCTACACCTTC. This translates into CASRGDTYGYTF.

The J gene is TRBJ2-7, the V gene TRBV5-8; the D call may be TRBD1 or TRBD2 (5 bases each). The ends were cut back, 5 bases at V and 3 bases at J, with 9 bases in the middle. Looked up from germline, CDR1 is SGHTS and CDR2 is YDEGEE. CDR3 size: 12 residues. CDR3 in amino acids: CASRVRGYEQYF. CDR3 nucleotides: TGTGCCAGCAGGGTGAGGGGCTACGAGCAGTACTTC.

V gene TRBV6-1 combines with J gene TRBJ2-2; 10 bases match TRBD2. The CDR3 contains 15 residues. Trimming took 5 bases from V and 5 from J; bases not matched to a gene: 5. Looked up from germline, CDR1 is MNHNS and CDR2 is SASEGT. CDR3 sequence (DNA): TGTGCCAGCAGTCCTCTAGCGGGAGAGACCGGGGAGCTGTTTTTT. Translating it yields CASSPLAGETGELFF.

This clone has a handful of counts. The V and J genes are TRBV7-2 and TRBJ1-2; 9 bases are shared with TRBD1. CDR1 and CDR2 (germline): SGHTA, FQGNSA. The CDR3 loop spans 14 amino acids. With 1 base clipped from V and 4 bases from J, the junction kept 1 base outside the gene matches. The CDR3 sequence: CASSLDRGPYGYTF. The CDR3 DNA sequence: TGTGCCAGCAGCTTAGACAGGGGGCCCTATGGCTACACCTTC.